A selection of T cell receptor beta chains follows, all from one sample in a study of control samples from healthy donors and cancer patients. Here immunoSEQ multiplex PCR was the method, and the copy in TCRdb shows in-frame clones only, minus some. The repertoire includes about 130,000 clones, 92% of them detected once, and 2.1% sits in the top ten. Sample: blood. These receptors were taken from a woman in her 50s in good health. Both conserved end residues are part of each CDR3. D genes are given only for firm matches. Expanded clones are given a class, and other clones once, few, many or no size at all.

TRBV14	.	TRBJ1-1	.	CASSLLGLGPNTEAFF	TGTGCCAGCAGCCTCCTCGGATTGGGACCGAACACTGAAGCTTTCTTT
TRBV6-5	TRBD1	TRBJ1-2	.	CASRINRGGYTF	TGTGCCAGCAGGATAAACAGGGGCGGCTACACCTTC
TRBV28	TRBD1	TRBJ1-2	.	CASSLSATGGIYGYTF	TGTGCCAGCAGTTTATCGGCGACAGGGGGCATCTATGGCTACACCTTC
TRBV19	.	TRBJ1-2	.	CASSKSMGQRGVGYGYTF	TGTGCCAGTTCCAAATCGATGGGGCAAAGGGGAGTCGGCTATGGCTACACCTTC
TRBV3-1/TRBV3-2	.	TRBJ1-1	.	CASSHDTNGGEAFF	TGTGCCAGCAGCCACGACACGAATGGCGGGGAAGCTTTCTTT
TRBV19	.	TRBJ2-7	.	CASSMAGGYEQYF	TGTGCCAGTAGTATGGCAGGGGGGTACGAGCAGTACTTC
TRBV5-6	.	TRBJ2-5	.	CASSPDWGGETQYF	TGTGCCAGCAGTCCTGACTGGGGTGGAGAGACCCAGTACTTC
TRBV5-1	.	TRBJ2-7	once	CASMTETYEQYF	TGCGCCAGCATGACAGAAACCTACGAGCAGTACTTC
TRBV6-4	.	TRBJ2-3	.	CASSDTVTDTQYF	TGTGCCAGCAGTGATACAGTGACAGATACGCAGTATTTT
TRBV29-1	TRBD2	TRBJ2-1	.	CSFSGGDSYNEQFF	TGCAGCTTCAGTGGGGGGGACTCCTACAATGAGCAGTTCTTC
TRBV5-1	TRBD1	TRBJ2-2	.	CASSLAGQGTTGELFF	TGCGCCAGCAGCTTGGCGGGACAGGGGACCACCGGGGAGCTGTTTTTT
TRBV2	.	TRBJ2-1	.	CASSGGEQFF	TGTGCCAGCAGCGGAGGTGAGCAGTTCTTC
TRBV5-6	.	TRBJ1-2	.	CASSLEVRNYGYTF	TGTGCCAGCAGCTTGGAGGTCAGAAACTATGGCTACACCTTC
TRBV6-5	TRBD1	TRBJ1-4	.	CASSKTGTGGEKLFF	TGTGCCAGCAGCAAAACCGGGACAGGAGGCGAAAAACTGTTTTTT
TRBV2	.	TRBJ1-3	.	CASSEVRTAGNTIYF	TGTGCCAGCAGTGAGGTTCGGACAGCTGGAAACACCATATATTTT
TRBV7-9	TRBD1	TRBJ1-1	once	CASSLPGGTEAFF	TGTGCCAGCAGCCTGCCAGGGGGCACTGAAGCTTTCTTT
TRBV6-1	TRBD1	TRBJ2-7	.	CASSETNAGTGSGRYF	TGTGCCAGCAGTGAAACTAATGCCGGGACAGGTAGCGGTCGGTACTTC
TRBV19	TRBD1	TRBJ1-1	.	CASSMGRDRGTEAFF	TGTGCCAGTAGCATGGGCCGAGACAGGGGCACTGAAGCTTTCTTT
TRBV19	.	TRBJ2-1	once	CASSILAASYNEQFF	TGTGCCAGTAGTATTTTGGCAGCCTCCTACAATGAGCAGTTCTTC
TRBV29-1	TRBD1	TRBJ2-1	.	CSVSPGGSSYNEQFF	TGCAGCGTTTCTCCAGGGGGTAGCTCCTACAATGAGCAGTTCTTC
TRBV5-1	TRBD1	TRBJ2-7	.	CASSLALGQGAYEQYF	TGCGCCAGCAGCTTGGCCCTGGGACAGGGTGCCTACGAGCAGTACTTC
TRBV7-8	.	TRBJ1-2	once	CASSLRLQAGGGYGYTF	TGTGCCAGCAGCTTGCGGTTGCAGGCGGGCGGGGGCTATGGCTACACCTTC
TRBV25-1	.	TRBJ2-5	.	CASSDGVGETQYF	TGTGCCAGCAGTGACGGGGTCGGAGAGACCCAGTACTTC
TRBV7-9	.	TRBJ1-1	.	CASEGRNTEAFF	TGTGCCAGCGAAGGGCGGAACACTGAAGCTTTCTTT
TRBV5-1	TRBD2	TRBJ2-1	.	CASSSGLAGESSYNEQFF	TGCGCCAGCAGCTCGGGACTAGCGGGCGAAAGCTCCTACAATGAGCAGTTCTTC
TRBV5-5	TRBD1	TRBJ1-2	.	CASSLGYRGLDYTF	TGTGCCAGCAGCTTGGGCTACAGGGGGCTCGACTACACCTTC
TRBV19	.	TRBJ1-3	.	CASRDRTVSLPSGNTIYF	TGTGCCAGCCGCGATCGGACAGTTTCATTACCCTCTGGAAACACCATATATTTT
TRBV10-1	.	TRBJ1-2	.	CASSDGTSNYGYTF	TGCGCCAGCAGTGACGGCACCTCAAACTATGGCTACACCTTC
TRBV5-8	TRBD1	TRBJ1-3	.	CASSARTGANTIYF	TGTGCCAGCAGCGCCAGGACAGGGGCAAACACCATATATTTT
TRBV7-6	.	TRBJ1-2	.	CASSEVLTGRPGSRGYTF	TGTGCCAGCAGCGAAGTCCTAACAGGGAGGCCTGGATCCAGGGGCTACACCTTC
TRBV15	.	TRBJ2-2	.	CATSRRGRTGELFF	TGTGCCACCAGCAGAAGAGGGCGCACCGGGGAGCTGTTTTTT
TRBV4-2	TRBD1	TRBJ1-2	.	CASSQVSGTVNYGYTF	TGTGCCAGCAGCCAGGTTTCGGGGACAGTCAACTATGGCTACACCTTC
TRBV29-1	TRBD1	TRBJ1-4	.	CSVVDRRNEKLFF	TGCAGCGTTGTGGACAGGAGGAATGAAAAACTGTTTTTT
TRBV3-1/TRBV3-2	TRBD1	TRBJ2-2	.	CASSPFQGAVRPGELFF	TGTGCCAGCAGCCCCTTCCAGGGGGCGGTTCGACCGGGGGAGCTGTTTTTT
TRBV28	TRBD1	TRBJ2-7	.	CASISGQGASKSSYEQYF	TGTGCCAGCATCTCGGGACAGGGGGCCTCAAAAAGCTCCTACGAGCAGTACTTC
TRBV19	TRBD1	TRBJ2-7	.	CASGKGQGSYEQYF	TGTGCCAGTGGCAAGGGACAGGGCTCCTACGAGCAGTACTTC
TRBV4-2	TRBD1	TRBJ1-1	few	CASSQVRTGGTEAFF	TGTGCCAGCAGCCAAGTAAGGACAGGGGGAACTGAAGCTTTCTTT
TRBV6-5	TRBD1	TRBJ1-5	.	CASRETGGGNQPQHF	TGTGCCAGCAGGGAGACAGGGGGCGGGAATCAGCCCCAGCATTTT
TRBV11-3	.	TRBJ1-6	.	CASSLELNSPLHF	TGTGCCAGCAGCTTAGAACTGAATTCACCCCTCCACTTT
TRBV19	TRBD1	TRBJ1-6	.	CASSLRDSRTSPLHF	TGTGCCAGTAGTTTACGGGACAGCCGTACTTCACCCCTCCACTTT
TRBV19	.	TRBJ1-1	.	CASSSLRRPNTEAFF	TGTGCCAGTAGCTCCCTTCGCAGGCCGAACACTGAAGCTTTCTTT
TRBV6-5	.	TRBJ1-1	.	CASSYTGFDTEAFF	TGTGCCAGCAGTTACACGGGGTTCGACACTGAAGCTTTCTTT
TRBV6-5	.	TRBJ1-2	.	CASSYARGGGYGYTF	TGTGCCAGCAGTTACGCTAGGGGCGGAGGCTATGGCTACACCTTC
TRBV3-1/TRBV3-2	TRBD1	TRBJ1-5	.	CASSQGRGLQPQHF	TGTGCCAGCAGCCAAGGAAGGGGGCTTCAGCCCCAGCATTTT
TRBV6-4	.	TRBJ2-3	.	CASAATSGTSTDTQYF	TGTGCCAGCGCGGCTACCAGCGGTACTAGCACAGATACGCAGTATTTT
TRBV12-3/TRBV12-4	.	TRBJ1-2	.	CASSLGAQGYTF	TGTGCCAGCAGTTTAGGAGCTCAGGGCTACACCTTC
TRBV29-1	TRBD1	TRBJ1-5	.	CSVRTGEEPQHF	TGCAGCGTCCGGACAGGGGAGGAGCCCCAGCATTTT
TRBV2	.	TRBJ1-1	.	CASSESWGNTEAFF	TGTGCCAGCAGTGAATCATGGGGGAACACTGAAGCTTTCTTT
TRBV2	.	TRBJ2-7	once	CASLQQGTAYEQYF	TGTGCCAGCCTGCAGCAGGGGACGGCCTACGAGCAGTACTTC
TRBV6-4	TRBD2	TRBJ2-1	.	CASSEGLGSYNEQFF	TGTGCCAGCAGTGAGGGACTAGGCTCCTACAATGAGCAGTTCTTC
TRBV29-1	.	TRBJ2-6	.	CSVWDGDSGANVLTF	TGCAGCGTCTGGGACGGGGACTCTGGGGCCAACGTCCTGACTTTC
TRBV6-1	TRBD1	TRBJ1-5	.	CASSESDRGRGPQHF	TGTGCCAGCAGTGAATCGGACAGGGGCCGGGGGCCCCAGCATTTT
TRBV6-5	.	TRBJ1-6	.	CASGGGGISPLHF	TGTGCCTCCGGAGGAGGGGGTATTTCACCCCTCCACTTT
TRBV7-9	TRBD2	TRBJ2-2	.	CASSLTGGAGELFF	TGTGCCAGCAGCTTAACGGGAGGGGCCGGGGAGCTGTTTTTT
TRBV7-2	.	TRBJ2-1	.	CASSLASTGSGNEQFF	TGTGCCAGCAGCTTAGCGTCGACAGGCTCAGGGAATGAGCAGTTCTTC
TRBV6-5	TRBD1	TRBJ1-1	.	CASRRQGNTEAFF	TGTGCCAGCAGAAGACAGGGTAACACTGAAGCTTTCTTT
TRBV5-1	.	TRBJ2-3	.	CASSYSSPSTDTQYF	TGCGCCAGCAGCTATTCTAGCCCTAGCACAGATACGCAGTATTTT